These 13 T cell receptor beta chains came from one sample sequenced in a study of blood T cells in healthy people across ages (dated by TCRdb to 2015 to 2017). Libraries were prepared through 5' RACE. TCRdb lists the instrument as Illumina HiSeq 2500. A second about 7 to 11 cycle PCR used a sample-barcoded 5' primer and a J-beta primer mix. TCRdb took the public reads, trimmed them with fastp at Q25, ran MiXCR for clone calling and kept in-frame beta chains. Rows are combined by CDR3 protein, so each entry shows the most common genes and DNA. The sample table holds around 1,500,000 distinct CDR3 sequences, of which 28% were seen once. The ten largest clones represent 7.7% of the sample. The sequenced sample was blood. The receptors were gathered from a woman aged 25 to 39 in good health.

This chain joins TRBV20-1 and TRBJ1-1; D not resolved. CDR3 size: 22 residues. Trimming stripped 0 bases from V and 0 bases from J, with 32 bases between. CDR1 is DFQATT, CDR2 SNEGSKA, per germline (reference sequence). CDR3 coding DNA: TGCAGTGCTAGAGATCTTATTCAAATGGGCCGTCAGCGGCCGCAGATGAACACTGAAGCTTTCTTT. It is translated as CSARDLIQMGRQRPQMNTEAFF.

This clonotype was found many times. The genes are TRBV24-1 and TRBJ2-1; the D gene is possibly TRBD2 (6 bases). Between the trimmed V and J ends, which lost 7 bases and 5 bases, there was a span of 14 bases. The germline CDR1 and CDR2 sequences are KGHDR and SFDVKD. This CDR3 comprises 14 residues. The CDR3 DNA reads TGTGCCACCAGGCGGGACTCTCCCAACAATGAGCAGTTCTTC. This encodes CATRRDSPNNEQFF.

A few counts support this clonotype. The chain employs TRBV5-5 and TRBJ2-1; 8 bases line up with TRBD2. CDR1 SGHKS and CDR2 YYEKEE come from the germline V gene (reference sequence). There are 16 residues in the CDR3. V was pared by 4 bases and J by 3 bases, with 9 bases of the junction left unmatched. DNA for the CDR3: TGTGCCAGCAGCACCTCAGCGGGAGTTGGCTACAATGAGCAGTTCTTC. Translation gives CASSTSAGVGYNEQFF.

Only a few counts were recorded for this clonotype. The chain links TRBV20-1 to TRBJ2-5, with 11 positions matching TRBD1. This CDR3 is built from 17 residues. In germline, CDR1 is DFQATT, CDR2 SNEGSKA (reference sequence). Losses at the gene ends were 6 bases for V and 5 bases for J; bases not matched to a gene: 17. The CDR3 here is CSAPGGQGALAWETQYF. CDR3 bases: TGCAGTGCCCCCGGTGGACAGGGGGCATTGGCATGGGAGACCCAGTACTTC.

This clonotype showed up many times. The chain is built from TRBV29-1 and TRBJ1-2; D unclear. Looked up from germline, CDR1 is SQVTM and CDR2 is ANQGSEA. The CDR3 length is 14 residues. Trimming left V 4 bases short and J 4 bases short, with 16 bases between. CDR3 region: CSVVLEDLGYGYTF. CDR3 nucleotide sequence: TGCAGCGTTGTATTAGAGGACCTAGGCTATGGCTACACCTTC. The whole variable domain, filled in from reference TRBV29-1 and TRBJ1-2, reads SAVISQKPSRDICQRGTSLTIQCQVDSQVTMMFWYRQQPGQSLTLIATANQGSEATYESGFVIDKFPISRPNLTFSTLTVSNMSPEDSSIYLCSVVLEDLGYGYTFGSGTRLTVV.

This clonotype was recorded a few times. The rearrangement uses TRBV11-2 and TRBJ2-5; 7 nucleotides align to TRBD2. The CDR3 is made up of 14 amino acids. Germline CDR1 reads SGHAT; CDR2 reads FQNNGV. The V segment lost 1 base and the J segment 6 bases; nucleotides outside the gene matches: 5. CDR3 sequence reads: CASSLGGSGQTQYF. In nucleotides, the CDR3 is TGTGCCAGCAGCTTAGGCGGGAGTGGACAGACCCAGTACTTC.

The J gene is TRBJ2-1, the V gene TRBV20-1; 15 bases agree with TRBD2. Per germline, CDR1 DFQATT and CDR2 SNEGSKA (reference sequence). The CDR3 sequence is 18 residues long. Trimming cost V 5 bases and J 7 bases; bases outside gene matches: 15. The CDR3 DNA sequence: TGCAGTGCTGAGACGGGACTAGCGGGAGGAGTCTACGGGAATGAGCAGTTCTTC. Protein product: CSAETGLAGGVYGNEQFF.

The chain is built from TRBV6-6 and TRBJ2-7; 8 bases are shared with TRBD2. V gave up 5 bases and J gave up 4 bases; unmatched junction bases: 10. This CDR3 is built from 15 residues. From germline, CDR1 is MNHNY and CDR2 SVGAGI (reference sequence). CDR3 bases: TGTGCCAGCAGTGCACCGACTAGCGCGGTGTACGAGCAGTACTTC. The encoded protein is CASSAPTSAVYEQYF.

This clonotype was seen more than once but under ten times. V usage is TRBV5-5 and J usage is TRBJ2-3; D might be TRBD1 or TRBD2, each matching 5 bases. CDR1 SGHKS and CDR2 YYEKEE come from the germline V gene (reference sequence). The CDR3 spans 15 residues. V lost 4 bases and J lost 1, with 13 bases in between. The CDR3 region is CASSATEGRTDTQYF. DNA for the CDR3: TGTGCCAGCAGCGCAACCGAGGGGCGCACAGATACGCAGTATTTT.

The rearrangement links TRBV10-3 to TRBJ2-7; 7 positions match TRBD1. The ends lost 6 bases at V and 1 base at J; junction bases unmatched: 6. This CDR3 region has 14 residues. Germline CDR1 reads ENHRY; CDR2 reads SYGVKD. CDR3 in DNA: TGTGCCATCAGGGGGGAACAGGGGTCCTACGAGCAGTACTTC. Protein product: CAIRGEQGSYEQYF.

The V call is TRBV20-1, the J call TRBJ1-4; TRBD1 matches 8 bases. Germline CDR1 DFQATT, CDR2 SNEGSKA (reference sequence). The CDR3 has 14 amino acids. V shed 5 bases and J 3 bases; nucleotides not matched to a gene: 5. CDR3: CSALGTGSNEKLFF. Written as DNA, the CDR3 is TGCAGTGCTTTAGGGACAGGATCTAATGAAAAACTGTTTTTT.

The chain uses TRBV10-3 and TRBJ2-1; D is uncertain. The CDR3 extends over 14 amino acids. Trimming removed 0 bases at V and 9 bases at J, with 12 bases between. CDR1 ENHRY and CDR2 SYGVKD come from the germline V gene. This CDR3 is CAISESPSRSEQFF. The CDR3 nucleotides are TGTGCCATCAGTGAGTCGCCTAGTCGATCTGAGCAGTTCTTC.

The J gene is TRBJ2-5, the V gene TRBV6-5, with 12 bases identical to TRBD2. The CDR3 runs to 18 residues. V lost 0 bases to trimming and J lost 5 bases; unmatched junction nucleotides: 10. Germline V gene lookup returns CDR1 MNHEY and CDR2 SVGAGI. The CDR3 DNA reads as TGTGCCAGCAGTTACTCGGGAGCGCCTAGCGGGGGGGCCGAGACCCAGTACTTC. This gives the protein CASSYSGAPSGGAETQYF.